The 12 T cell receptor beta chains below all came from one sample that was sequenced in a study of T cells after yellow fever vaccination. Each CDR3 protein gets one entry after TCRdb re-called the 5' RACE reads with MiXCR. This repertoire shows hundreds of thousands of distinct CDR3 sequences, roughly an eighth found once; its top ten account for more than 13%. The source was PBMCs, collected on the day of the yellow fever booster vaccination. The receptors come from a man aged 25-40 years who received the YFV17D yellow fever vaccine.

This clonotype has more than one count but fewer than ten. V and J are TRBV12-3 or TRBV12-4 and TRBJ1-1, with D unresolved. Trimming shortened V by 1 base and J by 5 bases, and 17 bases separated the two germline ends. CDR3 length: 16 amino acids. This chain's CDR3 is CASSLDLGRDRTEAFF. For the CDR3, the DNA is TGTGCCAGCAGTTTAGACCTCGGGCGGGATCGAACTGAAGCTTTCTTT.

The rearrangement links TRBV7-2 to TRBJ2-3; 9 nucleotides match TRBD2. The CDR3 covers 13 residues. Germline CDR1 reads SGHTA; CDR2 reads FQGNSA. V lost 11 bases, J lost 3 bases, and 6 bases stayed unmatched. The CDR3 spells CAGRLAGTDTQYF. CDR3 nucleotide sequence: TGTGCCGGGAGGCTAGCGGGAACAGATACGCAGTATTTT.

The CDR3 region is CASSSAYRETQYF. The CDR3 DNA follows: TGTGCCAGCAGTTCGGCGTATCGAGAGACCCAGTACTTC. This chain connects TRBV27 to TRBJ2-5; D gene ambiguous. This CDR3 contains 13 residues. The germline V and J ends were trimmed by 4 bases and 4 bases, with 10 bases remaining between them. CDR1 is MNHEY, CDR2 SMNVEV, per germline (reference sequence).

In its sample, this clonotype was seen a few times. This CDR3 reads CSAAWGTGGAGGANVLTF. Here the CDR3 DNA reads TGCAGCGCTGCCTGGGGGACAGGGGGCGCTGGTGGGGCCAACGTCCTGACTTTC. The J gene is TRBJ2-6, the V gene TRBV29-1; 12 bases map to TRBD1. Germline V gene data show CDR1 as SQVTM and CDR2 as ANQGSEA. Germline trimming cut 7 bases from V and 3 bases from J; bases unmatched to any gene: 13. This CDR3 has 18 amino acids. Full variable domain (outside the CDR3, taken from reference TRBV29-1 and TRBJ2-6): SAVISQKPSRDICQRGTSLTIQCQVDSQVTMMFWYRQQPGQSLTLIATANQGSEATYESGFVIDKFPISRPNLTFSTLTVSNMSPEDSSIYLCSAAWGTGGAGGANVLTFGAGSRLTVL.

Of note for this clonotype: The junction departs from the called germline gene at one end, perhaps through a read error. The V and J genes are TRBV28 and TRBJ2-3; tentatively, D is TRBD1 or TRBD2 (5 bases each). This CDR3 has 16 residues. Germline CDR1 is MDHEN and CDR2 is SYDVKM. The CDR3 sequence is CASSTPGRAGTETQYF. CDR3 DNA sequence: TGTGCCAGCAGTACACCGGGACGGGCGGGCACAGAGACGCAGTATTTT.

This chain uses TRBV7-2 with TRBJ1-1, with TRBD1 matching 8 bases. After removal of 3 bases from V and 3 bases from J, the junction contained 9 bases not matched to a gene. The CDR3 extends over 16 amino acids. Germline lookup yields CDR1 SGHTA and CDR2 FQGNSA. The CDR3 is CASSFRQGRGDTEAFF. Written as DNA, the CDR3 is TGTGCCAGCAGCTTTAGACAGGGGAGAGGGGACACTGAAGCTTTCTTT.

This clonotype was seen only a few times. J is TRBJ1-6 and V is TRBV7-2; D gene ambiguous. V was shortened by 7 bases and J by 7 bases, with 14 bases between the two germline ends. The CDR3 spans 14 residues. CDR1 and CDR2 (germline): SGHTA, FQGNSA. CDR3 protein: CASTHQPLNSPLHF. The DNA of the CDR3 is TGTGCCAGCACCCACCAACCACTAAATTCACCCCTCCACTTT.

V is TRBV7-2 and J is TRBJ2-3; either TRBD1 or TRBD2 may supply D (5 bases each). The CDR3 has 14 residues. The V gene's germline CDR1 is SGHTA and CDR2 FQGNSA. V dropped 10 bases and J dropped 1 base, with 15 bases sitting between them. The CDR3 sequence is CAITHRGRTDTQYF. The CDR3 DNA is TGTGCCATCACTCACCGGGGCCGCACAGATACGCAGTATTTT.

This clonotype was observed at least ten times. The chain has TRBV12-3 or TRBV12-4 and TRBJ2-5; TRBD1 matches 8 bases. Trimming removed 5 bases from V and 5 bases from J; junction bases left unmatched: 13. This CDR3 is built from 16 residues. The CDR3 region is CASSNPGGPIAETQYF. CDR3 in DNA: TGTGCCAGCAGTAACCCAGGGGGCCCAATCGCCGAGACCCAGTACTTC.

V usage is TRBV5-1 and J usage is TRBJ2-3, with unresolved D. Trimming took off 0 bases at V and 5 bases at J, with 10 bases between the two ends. The CDR3 totals 14 residues. CDR1 and CDR2 from the germline V gene are SGHRS and YFSETQ. The CDR3 protein is CASSLGEVIDTQYF. The CDR3 DNA reads TGCGCCAGCAGCTTGGGGGAAGTGATAGATACGCAGTATTTT.

This clonotype has only a few counts. The chain's CDR3 is CASSPASGALGNEQFF. Here the CDR3 DNA reads TGTGCCAGCAGTCCCGCGTCCGGGGCTCTGGGGAATGAGCAGTTCTTC. The J gene is TRBJ2-1, the V gene TRBV28, with D perhaps being TRBD1 or TRBD2 (5 bases each). Germline assignment: CDR1 MDHEN and CDR2 SYDVKM. This CDR3 is 16 amino acids long. V was clipped by 5 bases and J by 7 bases, with 21 bases between them.

This clonotype has a handful of counts. The rearrangement uses TRBV6-5 and TRBJ1-6, with no clear D. Trimming took off 2 bases at V and 6 bases at J, with 11 bases between the two ends. The CDR3 is made up of 15 amino acids. CDR1 is MNHEY, CDR2 SVGAGI, per germline. CDR3 region: CASSYGGSGNSPLHF. The CDR3 nucleotides read TGTGCCAGCAGTTACGGAGGTAGTGGTAATTCACCCCTCCACTTT.